The rows below give T cell receptor beta chains drawn from one sample of a study of OX40 agonist ivuxolimab in advanced cancers. Repertoires were generated with immunoSEQ multiplex PCR, while TCRdb's copy carries only in-frame clones and drops some. The table has about 88,000 clones, 80% to 90% seen once; the top ten hold roughly 1.5%. The sample here was CD4+ or CD8+ T cells sorted from blood, taken in a trial of the OX40 agonist ivuxolimab. The receptors come from an adult with an advanced solid tumor such as melanoma, head and neck, liver or kidney cancer. Both conserved end residues are part of each CDR3. The D gene is left open where the match is weak. Size is omitted from some rows. Given values are once, few, many or a class for expanded clones.

d_call,clone_size,v_call,j_call,cdr3_nt,cdr3_aa
NA,NA,TRBV19,TRBJ2-5,TGTGCCAGTAGAAATACACAGGGCCGGGTGGAGACCCAGTACTTC,CASRNTQGRVETQYF
TRBD1,NA,TRBV5-1,TRBJ2-1,TGCGCCAGCAGCACAGGGGGTGCCTACAATGAGCAGTTCTTC,CASSTGGAYNEQFF
NA,NA,TRBV28,TRBJ2-1,TGTGCCACAGTACTACGAGACGAACCCTACAATGAGCAGTTCTTC,CATVLRDEPYNEQFF
NA,NA,TRBV4-3,TRBJ1-6,TGCGCCAGCAGCCAAGCGGGGTATAATTCACCCCTCCACTTT,CASSQAGYNSPLHF
TRBD1,NA,TRBV6-5,TRBJ2-7,TGTGCCAGCAGTTACGCCCGGGACAGCTCCTACGAGCAGTACTTC,CASSYARDSSYEQYF
TRBD2,NA,TRBV5-1,TRBJ2-5,TGCGCCAGCTTCCCGGGGGGGCCGGGGGAGACCCAGTACTTC,CASFPGGPGETQYF
TRBD1,NA,TRBV7-2,TRBJ2-7,TGTGCCAGCAGGCCCGGGACAGCCCAATCCTACGAGCAGTACTTC,CASRPGTAQSYEQYF
NA,once,TRBV10-1,TRBJ1-5,TGCGCCAGCAGTGAGTCGATCGGGGCGGGGGTAAGACAGCCCCAGCATTTT,CASSESIGAGVRQPQHF
TRBD2,NA,TRBV9,TRBJ2-7,TGTGCCAGCAGCGTAGTCCCTAGCGGGGGTAACGAGCAGTACTTC,CASSVVPSGGNEQYF
TRBD1,NA,TRBV7-9,TRBJ2-5,TGTGCCAGCAGCTTAGACAGGGGGCAAGAGACCCAGTACTTC,CASSLDRGQETQYF
TRBD1,NA,TRBV11-2,TRBJ1-4,TGTGCCAGCAGCGTAGACCGGGACAGGGTAGGGAAACTGTTTTTT,CASSVDRDRVGKLFF
TRBD2,NA,TRBV5-8,TRBJ2-5,TGTGCCAGCAGCCGCCTGGCCCTAGCGGGAGAGTTCCTCGGGGAGACCCAGTACTTC,CASSRLALAGEFLGETQYF
TRBD2,NA,TRBV4-2,TRBJ2-1,TGTGCCAGCAGCCTCTCCGGGACTAGCGGGAGGAATGAGCAGTTCTTC,CASSLSGTSGRNEQFF
TRBD1,NA,TRBV5-1,TRBJ2-7,TGCGCCAGCAGCGTTACAGGGGGAAAAGGCTACGAGCAGTACTTC,CASSVTGGKGYEQYF
TRBD2,NA,TRBV7-8,TRBJ2-5,TGTGCCAGCAGCCCCGGGAGGGGACAAGAGACCCAGTACTTC,CASSPGRGQETQYF
NA,NA,TRBV10-3,TRBJ2-7,TGTGCCATCACTGAAAATACCTACGAGCAGTACTTC,CAITENTYEQYF
NA,NA,TRBV7-9,TRBJ2-5,TGTGCCAGCAGCTTCCGGGTCGGGGAGACCCAGTACTTC,CASSFRVGETQYF
NA,NA,TRBV7-9,TRBJ2-5,TGTGCCAGCAGCTTACTAGGGCAGAAAGAGACCCAGTACTTC,CASSLLGQKETQYF
NA,few,TRBV7-2,TRBJ2-7,TGTGCCAGCAGCCCAGACTACGAGCAGTACTTC,CASSPDYEQYF
NA,few,TRBV5-1,TRBJ1-2,TGCGCCAGCAGCGAGACAGGTGATGGCTACACCTTC,CASSETGDGYTF
NA,once,TRBV6-6,TRBJ1-1,TGTGCCAGCACGAATGGCGGCGGGGGGCGGAACACTGAAGCTTTCTTT,CASTNGGGGRNTEAFF
NA,NA,TRBV5-4,TRBJ1-3,TGTGCCAGCAGCACAACAGGGACTGGCGGAAACACCATATATTTT,CASSTTGTGGNTIYF
TRBD2,once,TRBV7-2,TRBJ2-3,TGTGCCAGCAGCTTGGCTAGCGGGAGGAGAACAGATACGCAGTATTTT,CASSLASGRRTDTQYF
TRBD2,NA,TRBV7-3,TRBJ2-1,TGTGCCAGCAGCTTGGGACTAGCGGGGGACAATGAGCAGTTCTTC,CASSLGLAGDNEQFF
NA,NA,TRBV18,TRBJ1-4,TGTGCCAGCTCACCAGGCCAGGTGGAAAAACTGTTTTTT,CASSPGQVEKLFF
NA,NA,TRBV7-2,TRBJ1-1,TGTGCCAGCAGCCCGAGGTTTTCTAACACTGAAGCTTTCTTT,CASSPRFSNTEAFF
TRBD1,NA,TRBV7-9,TRBJ1-4,TGTGCCAGCCGGGACAGGGGAGCAACTAATGAAAAACTGTTTTTT,CASRDRGATNEKLFF
TRBD1,NA,TRBV6-1,TRBJ1-6,TGTGCCAGCAGTCCTTACAGGGGGCGGAATTCACCCCTCCACTTT,CASSPYRGRNSPLHF
NA,NA,TRBV6-1,TRBJ2-7,TGTGCCAGCAGTGAACGGGGACCCCCCTACGAGCAGTACTTC,CASSERGPPYEQYF
NA,NA,TRBV12-1,TRBJ2-3,TGTGCCAGCAGCACCTGGGGTAAGAGGGGGCCCACAGATACGCAGTATTTT,CASSTWGKRGPTDTQYF
NA,NA,TRBV5-1,TRBJ2-2,TGCGCCAGCAGATCTCAAACGCAGGGCGCCGGGGAGCTGTTTTTT,CASRSQTQGAGELFF
TRBD1,NA,TRBV5-4,TRBJ1-4,TGTGCCAGCAGCTTGAACAGGGGGATTAATGAAAAACTGTTTTTT,CASSLNRGINEKLFF
TRBD2,NA,TRBV7-2,TRBJ2-7,TGTGCCAGCAGCCCGACTAGCGGGGTCTACGAGCAGTACTTC,CASSPTSGVYEQYF
NA,NA,TRBV19,TRBJ2-2,TGTGCCAGTAGTATTGGTTTAGCCAGCAGGACCGGGGAGCTGTTTTTT,CASSIGLASRTGELFF
TRBD2,few,TRBV11-2,TRBJ2-7,TGTGCCAGCAGCCCGTCGGGGGGGGGTACAGGCGAGCAGTACTTC,CASSPSGGGTGEQYF
TRBD2,NA,TRBV29-1,TRBJ2-5,TGCAGCGTAGCAAAGGGGAGGGGCAGGGAAGAGACCCAGTACTTC,CSVAKGRGREETQYF
TRBD1,NA,TRBV28,TRBJ1-5,TGTGCCAGCAGTCAGGACAGGGGCAATCAGCCCCAGCATTTT,CASSQDRGNQPQHF
TRBD2,NA,TRBV5-1,TRBJ2-2,TGCGCCAGCAGCTTGCGAGTCGGGACTAGTACTCCCGGGGAGCTGTTTTTT,CASSLRVGTSTPGELFF
TRBD1,NA,TRBV12-5,TRBJ2-7,TGTGCTAGTGGTGCGGGACAGGGTTTCTACGAGCAGTACTTC,CASGAGQGFYEQYF
NA,NA,TRBV7-7,TRBJ2-3,TGTGCTAGCAGTCCCGAGAGGACAGATACGCAGTATTTT,CASSPERTDTQYF
TRBD2,NA,TRBV4-2,TRBJ2-5,TGTGCCAGCAGCCTCGGACTAGCGGGGGGCTTAAGGACCCAGTACTTC,CASSLGLAGGLRTQYF
NA,NA,TRBV11-1,TRBJ1-1,TGTGCCAGCAGTCGGACAGTGGCCACTGAAGCTTTCTTT,CASSRTVATEAFF
NA,few,TRBV19,TRBJ1-5,TGTGCCAGTAGTAGCCAGGGCGTACAGCCCCAGCATTTT,CASSSQGVQPQHF
NA,NA,TRBV5-1,TRBJ1-1,TGCGCCAGCAGCTTTGATGGGGCCAGGGTTCTTTCCGAAGCTTTCTTT,CASSFDGARVLSEAFF
TRBD1,NA,TRBV30,TRBJ1-3,TGTGCCTGGAGCCGAGTCCCATCCGGGACAGGGGCCTTCGGCTTTCGAAACACCATATATTTT,CAWSRVPSGTGAFGFRNTIYF
NA,NA,TRBV5-1,TRBJ1-2,TGCGCCAGCAGCCCCGACACAATTAACTATGGCTACACCTTC,CASSPDTINYGYTF
NA,NA,TRBV30,TRBJ2-4,TGTGCCTGGAGTGTACAGGAGGGGGCAGGGGGGACCAAAAACATTCAGTACTTC,CAWSVQEGAGGTKNIQYF
NA,NA,TRBV19,TRBJ1-5,TGTGCCAGTAGTATCACAGTTCAGCCCCAGCATTTT,CASSITVQPQHF
NA,NA,TRBV19,TRBJ1-3,TGTGCCAGTAGTAGGAGTGGAAACACCATATATTTT,CASSRSGNTIYF
NA,NA,TRBV15,TRBJ1-3,TGTGCCACCAGCAGAGGAGGGGAAAGTGGAAACACCATATATTTT,CATSRGGESGNTIYF
TRBD1,NA,TRBV19,TRBJ2-1,TGTGCCAGTTCGGAGGGGGACAGGGTCGACAATGAGCAGTTCTTC,CASSEGDRVDNEQFF
TRBD1,NA,TRBV6-5,TRBJ1-2,TGTGCCAGCAGTTTCGACTGGACAGGCGGAAACTATGGCTACACCTTC,CASSFDWTGGNYGYTF
TRBD1,NA,TRBV11-2,TRBJ2-1,TGTGCCAGCAGCGGGAAGGACAGGGGTGGGTTCTTC,CASSGKDRGGFF
NA,NA,TRBV5-8,TRBJ2-1,TGTGCCAGCAGCTTGAGGGGGTCTAATCGTAGGAATGAGCAGTTCTTC,CASSLRGSNRRNEQFF